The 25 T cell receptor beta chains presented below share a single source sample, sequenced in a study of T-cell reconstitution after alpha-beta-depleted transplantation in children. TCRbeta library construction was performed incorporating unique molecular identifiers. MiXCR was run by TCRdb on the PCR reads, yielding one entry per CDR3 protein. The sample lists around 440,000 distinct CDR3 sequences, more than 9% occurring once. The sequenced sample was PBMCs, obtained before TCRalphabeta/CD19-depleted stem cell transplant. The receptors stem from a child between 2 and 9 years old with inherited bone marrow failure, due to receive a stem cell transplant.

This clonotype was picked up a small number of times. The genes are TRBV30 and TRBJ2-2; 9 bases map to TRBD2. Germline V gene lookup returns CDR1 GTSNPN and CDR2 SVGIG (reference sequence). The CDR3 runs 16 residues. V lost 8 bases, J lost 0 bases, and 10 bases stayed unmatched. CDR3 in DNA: TGTGCCAAGGGACTAGCCAAAATATCGAACACCGGGGAGCTGTTTTTT. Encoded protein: CAKGLAKISNTGELFF.

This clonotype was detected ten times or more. CDR3 loop: CATSRGSSGSKPQHF. The DNA for the CDR3 is TGTGCCACCAGCAGAGGAAGCAGTGGCTCCAAGCCCCAGCATTTT. V usage is TRBV15 and J usage is TRBJ1-5; the D is unclear. This CDR3 is built from 15 residues. The germline gives CDR1 LNHNV, CDR2 YYDKDF (reference sequence). The V gene lost 1 base and the J gene lost 8 bases, with 15 bases spanning the gap.

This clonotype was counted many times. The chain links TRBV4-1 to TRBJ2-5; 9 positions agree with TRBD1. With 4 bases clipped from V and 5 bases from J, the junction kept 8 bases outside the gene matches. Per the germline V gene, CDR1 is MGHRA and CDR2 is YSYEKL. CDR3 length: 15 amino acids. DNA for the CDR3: TGCGCCAGCAGCCCAGGGACAGGGACACGGGAGACCCAGTACTTC. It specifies CASSPGTGTRETQYF.

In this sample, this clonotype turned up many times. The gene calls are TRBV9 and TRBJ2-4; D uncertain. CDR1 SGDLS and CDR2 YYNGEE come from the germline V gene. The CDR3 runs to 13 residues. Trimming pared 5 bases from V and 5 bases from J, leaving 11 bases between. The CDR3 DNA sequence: TGTGCCAGCAGTCCTACCCCACAAAACATTCAGTACTTC. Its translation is CASSPTPQNIQYF.

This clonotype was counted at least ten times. CDR3 nucleotides: TGTGCCAGCAGTCCCCGACTAGCGGGATCGGACATTCAGTACTTC. Amino acids: CASSPRLAGSDIQYF. V gene TRBV27 combines with J gene TRBJ2-4, with 11 bases that match TRBD2. There are 15 residues in the CDR3. The germline gives CDR1 MNHEY, CDR2 SMNVEV (reference sequence). Losses at the gene ends were 5 bases for V and 8 bases for J; bases not matched to a gene: 8.

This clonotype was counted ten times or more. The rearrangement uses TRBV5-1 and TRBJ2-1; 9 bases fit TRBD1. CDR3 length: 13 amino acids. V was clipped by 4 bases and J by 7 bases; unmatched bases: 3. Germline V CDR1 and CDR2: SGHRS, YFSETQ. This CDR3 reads CASSADRGNEQFF. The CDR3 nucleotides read TGCGCCAGCAGCGCCGACAGGGGGAATGAGCAGTTCTTC.

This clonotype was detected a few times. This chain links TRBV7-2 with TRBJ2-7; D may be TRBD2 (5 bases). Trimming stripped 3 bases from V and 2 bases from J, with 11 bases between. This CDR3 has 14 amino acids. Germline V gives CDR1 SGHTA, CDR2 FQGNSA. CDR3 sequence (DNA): TGTGCCAGCAGCTTCGGCGGGTACGCCTACGAGCAGTACTTC. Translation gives CASSFGGYAYEQYF.

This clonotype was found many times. The CDR3 loop is CASSYSSGGDTEAFF. In nucleotides, the CDR3 is TGTGCCAGCAGTTACTCGTCGGGGGGGGACACTGAAGCTTTCTTT. This sequence joins TRBV6-5 and TRBJ1-1; the D gene is possibly TRBD1 (5 bases). V was pared by 0 bases and J by 3 bases, with 11 bases between. Germline lookup yields CDR1 MNHEY and CDR2 SVGAGI. This CDR3 contains 15 residues.

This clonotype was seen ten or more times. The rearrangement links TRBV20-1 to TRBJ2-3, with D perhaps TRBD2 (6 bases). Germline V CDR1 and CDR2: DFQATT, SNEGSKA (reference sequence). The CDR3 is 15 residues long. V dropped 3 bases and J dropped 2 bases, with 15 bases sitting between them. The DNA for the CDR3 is TGCAGTGCTAGGCCGGGACTTCCCCACACAGATACGCAGTATTTT. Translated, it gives CSARPGLPHTDTQYF.

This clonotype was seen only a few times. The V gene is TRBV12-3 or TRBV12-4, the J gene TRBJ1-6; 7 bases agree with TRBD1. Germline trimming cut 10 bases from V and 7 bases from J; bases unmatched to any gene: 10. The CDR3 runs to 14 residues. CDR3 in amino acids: CATQTLTGNSPLHF. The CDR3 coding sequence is TGTGCCACACAGACTCTGACAGGGAATTCACCCCTCCACTTT.

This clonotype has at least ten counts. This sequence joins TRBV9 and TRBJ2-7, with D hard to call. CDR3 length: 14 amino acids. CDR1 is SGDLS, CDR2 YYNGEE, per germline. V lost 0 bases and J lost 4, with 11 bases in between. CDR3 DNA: TGTGCCAGCAGCGTAGCCTCGAGTCAGTACGAGCAGTACTTC. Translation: CASSVASSQYEQYF.

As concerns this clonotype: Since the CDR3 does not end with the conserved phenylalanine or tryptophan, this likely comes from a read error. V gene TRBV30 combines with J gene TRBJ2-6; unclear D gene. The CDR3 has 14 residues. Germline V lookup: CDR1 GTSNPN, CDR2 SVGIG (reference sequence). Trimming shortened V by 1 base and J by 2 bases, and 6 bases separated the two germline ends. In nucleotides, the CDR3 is TGTGCCTGGAGTGGTGGGGCTGGGGCCAACGTCCTGACTTTA. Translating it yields CAWSGGAGANVLTL.

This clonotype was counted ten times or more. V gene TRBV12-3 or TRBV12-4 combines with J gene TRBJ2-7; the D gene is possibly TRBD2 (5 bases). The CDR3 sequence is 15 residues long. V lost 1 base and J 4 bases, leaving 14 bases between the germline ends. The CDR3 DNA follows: TGTGCCAGCAGTTTAGAATACTGGTCGGGGTACGAGCAGTACTTC. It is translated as CASSLEYWSGYEQYF.

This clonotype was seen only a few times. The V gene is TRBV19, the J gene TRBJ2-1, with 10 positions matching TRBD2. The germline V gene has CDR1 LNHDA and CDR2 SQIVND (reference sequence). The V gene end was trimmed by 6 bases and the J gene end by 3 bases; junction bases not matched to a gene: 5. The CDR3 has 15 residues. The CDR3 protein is CASRWGTSDYNEQFF. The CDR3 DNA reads TGTGCCAGTAGATGGGGGACTAGCGACTACAATGAGCAGTTCTTC.

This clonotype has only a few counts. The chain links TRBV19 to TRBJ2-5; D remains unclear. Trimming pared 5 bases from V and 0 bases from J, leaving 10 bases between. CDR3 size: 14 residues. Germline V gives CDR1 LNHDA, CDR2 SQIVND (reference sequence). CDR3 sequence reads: CASSVQRYQETQYF. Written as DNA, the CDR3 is TGTGCCAGTAGTGTACAGAGGTACCAAGAGACCCAGTACTTC.

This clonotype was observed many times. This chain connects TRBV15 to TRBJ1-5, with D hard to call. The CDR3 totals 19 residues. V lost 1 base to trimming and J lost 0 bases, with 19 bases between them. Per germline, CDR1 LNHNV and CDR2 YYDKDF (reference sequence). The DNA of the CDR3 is TGTGCCACCAGCAGAGCTTTTGGGCAGCCCCCTTATAGCAATCAGCCCCAGCATTTT. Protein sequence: CATSRAFGQPPYSNQPQHF. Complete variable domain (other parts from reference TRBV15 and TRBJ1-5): DAMVIQNPRYQVTQFGKPVTLSCSQTLNHNVMYWYQQKSSQAPKLLFHYYDKDFNNEADTPDNFQSRRPNTSFCFLDIRSPGLGDTAMYLCATSRAFGQPPYSNQPQHFGDGTRLSIL.

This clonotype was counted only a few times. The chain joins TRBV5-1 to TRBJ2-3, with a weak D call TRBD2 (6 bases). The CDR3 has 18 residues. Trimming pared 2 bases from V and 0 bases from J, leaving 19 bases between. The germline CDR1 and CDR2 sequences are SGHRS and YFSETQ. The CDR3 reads CASSFFGRSDSSTDTQYF. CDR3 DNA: TGCGCCAGCAGCTTCTTCGGGAGATCTGATTCTAGCACAGATACGCAGTATTTT.

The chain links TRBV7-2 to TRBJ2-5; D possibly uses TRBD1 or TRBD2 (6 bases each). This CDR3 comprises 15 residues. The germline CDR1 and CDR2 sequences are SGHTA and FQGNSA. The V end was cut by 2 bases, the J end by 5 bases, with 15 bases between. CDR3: CASSLPARGGETQYF. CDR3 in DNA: TGTGCCAGCAGCTTACCCGCGAGAGGGGGGGAGACCCAGTACTTC.

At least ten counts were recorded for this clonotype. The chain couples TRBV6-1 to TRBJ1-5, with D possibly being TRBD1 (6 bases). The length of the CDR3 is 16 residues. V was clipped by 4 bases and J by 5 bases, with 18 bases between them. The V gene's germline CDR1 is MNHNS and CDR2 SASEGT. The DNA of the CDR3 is TGTGCCAGCAGTGCCTCTCCCGGGGGCGCGGATCAGCCCCAGCATTTT. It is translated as CASSASPGGADQPQHF.

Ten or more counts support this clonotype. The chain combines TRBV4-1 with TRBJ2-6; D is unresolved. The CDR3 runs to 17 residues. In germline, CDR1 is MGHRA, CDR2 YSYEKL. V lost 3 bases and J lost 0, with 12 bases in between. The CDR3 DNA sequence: TGCGCCAGCAGCCAGGTGCGACTGATCTCTGGGGCCAACGTCCTGACTTTC. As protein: CASSQVRLISGANVLTF.

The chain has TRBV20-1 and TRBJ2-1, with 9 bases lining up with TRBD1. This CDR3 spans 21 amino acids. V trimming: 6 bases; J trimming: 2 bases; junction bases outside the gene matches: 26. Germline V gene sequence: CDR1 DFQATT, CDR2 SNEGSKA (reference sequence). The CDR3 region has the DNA TGCAGTGCCCTATCAGAGTATTGGGGACAGGGAAAGGATGGGCCCTACAATGAGCAGTTCTTC. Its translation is CSALSEYWGQGKDGPYNEQFF.

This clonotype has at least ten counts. Here the CDR3 reads CSVERPGKYSYEAFF. CDR3 nucleotide sequence: TGCAGCGTTGAAAGGCCAGGGAAATACTCCTATGAAGCTTTCTTT. The chain employs TRBV29-1 and TRBJ1-1, with D possibly matching TRBD1 (5 bases). Per germline, CDR1 SQVTM and CDR2 ANQGSEA. V was shortened by 2 bases and J by 7 bases, with 20 bases between the two germline ends. The CDR3 totals 15 residues.

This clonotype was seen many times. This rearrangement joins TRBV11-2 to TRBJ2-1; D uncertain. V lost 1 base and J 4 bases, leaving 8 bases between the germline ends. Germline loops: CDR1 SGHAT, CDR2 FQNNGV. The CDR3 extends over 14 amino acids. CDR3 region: CASSLASAYNEQFF. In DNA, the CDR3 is TGTGCCAGCAGCTTAGCATCGGCGTACAATGAGCAGTTCTTC.

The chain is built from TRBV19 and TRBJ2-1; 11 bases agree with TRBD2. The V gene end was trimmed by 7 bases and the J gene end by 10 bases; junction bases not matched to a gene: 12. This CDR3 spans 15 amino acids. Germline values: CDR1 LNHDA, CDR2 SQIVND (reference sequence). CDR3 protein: CASTFLAGGAREQFF. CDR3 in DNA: TGTGCCAGTACCTTTTTAGCGGGAGGGGCTCGGGAGCAGTTCTTC.

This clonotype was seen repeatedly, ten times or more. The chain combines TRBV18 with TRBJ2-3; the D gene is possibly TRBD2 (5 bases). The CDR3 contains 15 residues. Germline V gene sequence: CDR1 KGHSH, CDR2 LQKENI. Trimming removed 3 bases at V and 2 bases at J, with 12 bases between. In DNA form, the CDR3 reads TGTGCCAGCTCACCCCGGGTCGGGAACACAGATACGCAGTATTTT. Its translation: CASSPRVGNTDTQYF.